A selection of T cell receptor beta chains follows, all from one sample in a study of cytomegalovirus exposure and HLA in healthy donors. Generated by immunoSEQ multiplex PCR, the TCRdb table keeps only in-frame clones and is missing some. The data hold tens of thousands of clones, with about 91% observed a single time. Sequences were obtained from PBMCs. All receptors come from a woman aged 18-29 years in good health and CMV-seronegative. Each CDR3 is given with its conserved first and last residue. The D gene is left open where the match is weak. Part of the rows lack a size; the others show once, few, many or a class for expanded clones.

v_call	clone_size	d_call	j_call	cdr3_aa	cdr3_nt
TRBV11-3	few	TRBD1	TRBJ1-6	CASSSGTGGESPLHF	TGTGCCAGCAGCTCCGGTACAGGGGGGGAATCACCCCTCCACTTT
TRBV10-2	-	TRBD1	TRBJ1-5	CASSTGTGGRQPQHF	TGCGCCAGCAGTACCGGGACAGGGGGGCGTCAGCCCCAGCATTTT
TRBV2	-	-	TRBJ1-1	CASSRQENTEAFF	TGTGCCAGCAGTAGACAGGAGAACACTGAAGCTTTCTTT
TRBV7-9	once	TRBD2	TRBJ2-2	CASSLREWDTGELFF	TGTGCCAGCAGCTTGCGGGAGTGGGACACCGGGGAGCTGTTTTTT
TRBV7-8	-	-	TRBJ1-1	CASSSRGPGSNTEAFF	TGTGCCAGCAGCTCCAGAGGTCCTGGATCGAACACTGAAGCTTTCTTT
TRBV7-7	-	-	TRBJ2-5	CASSHGGVQETQYF	TGTGCTAGCAGTCATGGGGGCGTGCAAGAGACCCAGTACTTC
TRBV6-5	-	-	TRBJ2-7	CASNKQGLDEQYF	TGTGCCAGCAATAAACAGGGTCTTGACGAGCAGTACTTC
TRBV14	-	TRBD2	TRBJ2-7	CASSQTGTSGYEQYF	TGTGCCAGCAGCCAGACCGGGACTAGCGGTTACGAGCAGTACTTC
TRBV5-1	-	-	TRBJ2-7	CASSSQGSYEQYF	TGCGCCAGCAGCTCGCAGGGATCCTACGAGCAGTACTTC
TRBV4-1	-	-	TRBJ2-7	CASSQVGRGSEQYF	TGCGCCAGCAGCCAAGTGGGCAGGGGATCCGAGCAGTACTTC
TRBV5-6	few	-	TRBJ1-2	CASSLAGVVPGYNYGYTF	TGTGCCAGCAGCTTGGCCGGAGTAGTTCCCGGGTATAACTATGGCTACACCTTC
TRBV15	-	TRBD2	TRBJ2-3	CAAAGEDTDTQYF	TGTGCCGCCGCGGGAGAGGACACAGATACGCAGTATTTT
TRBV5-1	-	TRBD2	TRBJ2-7	CASRDGLAGYEQYF	TGCGCCAGCCGAGACGGACTAGCCGGCTACGAGCAGTACTTC
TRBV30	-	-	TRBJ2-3	CAWSPRRADTQYF	TGTGCCTGGAGTCCTAGGAGGGCAGATACGCAGTATTTT
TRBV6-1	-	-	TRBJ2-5	CASNTRRAQYF	TGTGCCAGCAACACCCGGCGGGCCCAGTACTTC